These 27 T cell receptor beta chains were sequenced from one sample in a study of OX40 agonist ivuxolimab in advanced cancers. TCRdb's table, derived via immunoSEQ multiplex PCR, lists solely in-frame clones and lacks some. The sample yields fewer than 15,000 clones, more than 75% seen once. The specimen was CD4+ or CD8+ T cells sorted from blood, collected in a trial of the OX40 agonist ivuxolimab. The receptor set was obtained from an adult with an advanced solid tumor such as melanoma, head and neck, liver or kidney cancer.

This clone was found a few times. The chain links TRBV6-6 to TRBJ2-7; 8 positions match TRBD1. Germline loops: CDR1 MNHNY, CDR2 SVGAGI (reference sequence). The CDR3 loop spans 14 amino acids. The trim removed 0 bases at V and 6 bases at J, leaving 4 bases unmatched. CDR3: CASSYSETGGEQYF. The CDR3 DNA reads as TGTGCCAGCAGTTACTCCGAAACAGGGGGCGAGCAGTACTTC.

This chain links TRBV4-1 with TRBJ1-1; tentative D call: TRBD1 (5 bases). Germline V gives CDR1 MGHRA, CDR2 YSYEKL. This CDR3 spans 15 amino acids. The ends were cut back, 4 bases at V and 3 bases at J, with 15 bases in the middle. As DNA, the CDR3 is TGCGCCAGCAGCCTCGCAAGCCAGGGCCACACTGAAGCTTTCTTT. Its translation is CASSLASQGHTEAFF.

This chain links TRBV5-4 with TRBJ2-2; 9 bases fit TRBD1. This CDR3 is 15 amino acids long. V lost 3 bases, J lost 4 bases, and 4 bases stayed unmatched. Germline V lookup: CDR1 SGHNT, CDR2 YYREEE (reference sequence). The CDR3 nucleotides are TGTGCCAGCAGCTCCCGACAGGGGGGCACCGGGGAGCTGTTTTTT. Protein product: CASSSRQGGTGELFF.

This clone was counted only a few times. This rearrangement joins TRBV7-2 to TRBJ1-1; 7 nucleotides align to TRBD1. The CDR3 length is 15 residues. Germline lookup yields CDR1 SGHTA and CDR2 FQGNSA. Losses at the gene ends were 2 bases for V and 4 bases for J; bases not matched to a gene: 7. This chain's CDR3 is CASSLNPPGGTEAFF. DNA for the CDR3: TGTGCCAGCAGCTTAAACCCCCCAGGGGGCACTGAAGCTTTCTTT.

The chain links TRBV6-4 to TRBJ1-1; 7 nucleotides align to TRBD1. CDR3 length: 14 amino acids. With V trimmed by 5 bases and J by 1 base, 4 bases remained unmatched. Germline-derived CDR1 and CDR2 are MRHNA and SNTAGT. CDR3 loop: CASSSGTANTEAFF. CDR3 in DNA: TGTGCCAGCAGTTCCGGGACAGCGAACACTGAAGCTTTCTTT.

The J gene is TRBJ2-7, the V gene TRBV19; D unclear. Deletions cut 3 bases from V and 0 bases from J, with 9 bases between. The CDR3 consists of 14 residues. Germline V gives CDR1 LNHDA, CDR2 SQIVND (reference sequence). This chain's CDR3 is CASSIVSYSYEQYF. The DNA for the CDR3 is TGTGCCAGTAGTATTGTGAGCTACTCCTACGAGCAGTACTTC.

Many counts were recorded for this clone. V is TRBV11-3 and J is TRBJ2-2; the match to TRBD1 covers 7 bases. The germline gives CDR1 SGHNT, CDR2 YENEEA. This CDR3 has 15 amino acids. With 4 bases clipped from V and 3 bases from J, the junction kept 5 bases outside the gene matches. CDR3 in DNA: TGTGCCAGCAGCTCGGGGACAGCGTACACCGGGGAGCTGTTTTTT. Encoded protein: CASSSGTAYTGELFF.

The CDR3 protein is CASSSGGAGELFF. CDR3 nucleotide sequence: TGTGCCAGCAGCTCGGGGGGGGCCGGGGAGCTGTTTTTT. The chain couples TRBV7-6 to TRBJ2-2; 8 positions agree with TRBD2. From germline, CDR1 is SGHVS and CDR2 FNYEAQ. CDR3 length equals 13 residues. V trimming: 4 bases; J trimming: 6 bases; junction bases outside the gene matches: 1.

This clone was observed a handful of times. The chain employs TRBV7-2 and TRBJ2-1, with TRBD2 matching 10 bases. After removal of 2 bases from V and 10 bases from J, the junction contained 14 bases not matched to a gene. In germline, CDR1 is SGHTA, CDR2 FQGNSA. This CDR3 contains 17 residues. CDR3 residues: CASSLSLGLAGGGEQFF. DNA for the CDR3: TGTGCCAGCAGCTTATCCCTCGGGTTAGCGGGGGGTGGAGAGCAGTTCTTC. Based on the CDR3 plus reference TRBV7-2 and TRBJ2-1, the full variable domain is GAGVSQSPSNKVTEKGKDVELRCDPISGHTALYWYRQSLGQGLEFLIYFQGNSAPDKSGLPSDRFSAERTGGSVSTLTIQRTQQEDSAVYLCASSLSLGLAGGGEQFFGPGTRLTVL.

The chain uses TRBV5-4 and TRBJ1-5; maybe TRBD1 (5 bases). This CDR3 region has 14 residues. Germline V lookup: CDR1 SGHNT, CDR2 YYREEE (reference sequence). V shed 0 bases and J shed 3 bases, with 7 bases lying between them. The CDR3 region is CASSLAGHNQPQHF. The CDR3 bases are TGTGCCAGCAGCTTGGCAGGACACAATCAGCCCCAGCATTTT.

The chain has TRBV4-1 and TRBJ2-7; D uncertain. The CDR3 length is 14 residues. In germline, CDR1 is MGHRA, CDR2 YSYEKL. Deletions cut 4 bases from V and 2 bases from J, with 12 bases between. The CDR3 loop reads CASSPPRLPYEQYF. CDR3 bases: TGCGCCAGCAGCCCGCCCAGATTGCCCTACGAGCAGTACTTC.

The gene calls are TRBV7-9 and TRBJ1-1; D might be TRBD1 (6 bases). V gave up 5 bases and J gave up 6 bases, with 16 bases separating them. CDR1 is SEHNR, CDR2 FQNEAQ, per germline (reference sequence). The CDR3 consists of 14 residues. The CDR3: CASSPKTGSPEAFF. CDR3 DNA: TGTGCCAGCAGCCCAAAAACAGGGTCCCCTGAAGCTTTCTTT. Supplemented by reference TRBV7-9 and TRBJ1-1, the full variable domain reads DTGVSQNPRHKITKRGQNVTFRCDPISEHNRLYWYRQTLGQGPEFLTYFQNEAQLEKSRLLSDRFSAERPKGSFSTLEIQRTEQGDSAMYLCASSPKTGSPEAFFGQGTRLTVV.

This chain connects TRBV2 to TRBJ1-2; D ambiguous. CDR1 and CDR2 (germline): SNHLY, FYNNEI. The CDR3 consists of 12 residues. Trimming cost V 10 bases and J 5 bases, with 14 bases left between them. CDR3 sequence reads: CATWNRVYGYTF. The CDR3 region has the DNA TGTGCCACGTGGAATCGCGTTTATGGCTACACCTTC.

V is TRBV2 and J is TRBJ1-3; 7 positions match TRBD1. The length of the CDR3 is 14 residues. The V gene end was trimmed by 6 bases and the J gene end by 5 bases; junction bases not matched to a gene: 7. Germline CDR1 reads SNHLY; CDR2 reads FYNNEI. The CDR3 sequence is CASRGGTDRNTIYF. The CDR3 DNA reads TGTGCCAGCAGGGGGGGGACAGATCGAAACACCATATATTTT.

The chain combines TRBV13 with TRBJ1-3; D may be TRBD1 (5 bases). The V gene's germline CDR1 is PRHDT and CDR2 FYEKMQ (reference sequence). Trimming left V 3 bases short and J 4 bases short, with 10 bases between. This CDR3 has 14 amino acids. CDR3 coding DNA: TGTGCCAGCAGCTTCAGGGTTGTCGGAAACACCATATATTTT. Its protein product is CASSFRVVGNTIYF.

The V gene is TRBV27, the J gene TRBJ2-2, with D possibly TRBD2 on 5 matching bases. This CDR3 has 11 residues. V was clipped by 8 bases and J by 6 bases, with 7 bases between them. CDR1 and CDR2 from the germline V gene are MNHEY and SMNVEV (reference sequence). CDR3 in DNA: TGTGCCAGCGCCGGGGCCGGGGAGCTGTTTTTT. This encodes CASAGAGELFF.

The V call is TRBV5-6, the J call TRBJ1-6, with TRBD1 matching over 7 bases. This CDR3 has 16 residues. Germline-derived CDR1 and CDR2 are SGHDT and YYEEEE. V was clipped by 3 bases and J by 8 bases; unmatched bases: 11. In DNA form, the CDR3 reads TGTGCCAGCAGCTCGGTGATGGGGACAGAGGATTCACCCCTCCACTTT. As protein: CASSSVMGTEDSPLHF.

This clone was recorded a few times. The V gene is TRBV7-2, the J gene TRBJ1-2; D unclear. Trimming pared 3 bases from V and 5 bases from J, leaving 13 bases between. This CDR3 comprises 14 residues. The germline V gene has CDR1 SGHTA and CDR2 FQGNSA. CDR3 sequence (DNA): TGTGCCAGCAGCTTGGCCCCCGCCGGATATGGCTACACCTTC. Amino acids: CASSLAPAGYGYTF.

The V call is TRBV12-5, the J call TRBJ2-7, with 7 bases aligning to TRBD1. Per the germline V gene, CDR1 is LGHNT and CDR2 is FRNRAP. The CDR3 totals 15 residues. V lost 6 bases and J lost 2; bases outside the gene matches: 10. Here the CDR3 DNA reads TGTGCTAGTGGGAAGACAGGGATTAAAGCCTACGAGCAGTACTTC. This translates into CASGKTGIKAYEQYF.

The V gene is TRBV19, the J gene TRBJ1-5, with D possibly matching TRBD1 (5 bases). This CDR3 is 13 amino acids long. Germline CDR1 reads LNHDA; CDR2 reads SQIVND (reference sequence). Trimming removed 4 bases from V and 8 bases from J, with 12 bases in between. CDR3 DNA sequence: TGTGCCAGTAGTACCCTGGGGGTGGAGCCCCAGCATTTT. Its protein product is CASSTLGVEPQHF.

The V gene is TRBV18, the J gene TRBJ2-6; 8 bases align to TRBD1. The ends lost 8 bases at V and 3 bases at J; junction bases unmatched: 6. CDR1 is KGHSH, CDR2 LQKENI, per germline. The CDR3 runs to 15 residues. The CDR3 loop is CASLDRASGANVLTF. DNA for the CDR3: TGTGCCAGCCTGGACAGGGCTAGTGGGGCCAACGTCCTGACTTTC.

The V call is TRBV11-2, the J call TRBJ2-5, with TRBD2 as a possible D gene (6 bases). V was trimmed by 1 base and J by 5 bases, leaving 11 bases between them. Germline lookup yields CDR1 SGHAT and CDR2 FQNNGV. The CDR3 spans 14 residues. Here the CDR3 reads CASSLVRERETQYF. CDR3 coding DNA: TGTGCCAGCAGCTTAGTCCGGGAGAGGGAGACCCAGTACTTC.

V gene TRBV7-2 combines with J gene TRBJ2-2, with no clear D. V was shortened by 2 bases and J by 0 bases, with 10 bases between the two germline ends. The CDR3 runs 16 residues. Germline CDR1 is SGHTA and CDR2 is FQGNSA. CDR3 in amino acids: CASSLTGITNTGELFF. In nucleotides, the CDR3 is TGTGCCAGCAGCTTAACTGGAATCACGAACACCGGGGAGCTGTTTTTT.

V and J are TRBV7-2 and TRBJ2-7, with a weak D call TRBD1 (5 bases). From germline, CDR1 is SGHTA and CDR2 FQGNSA. This CDR3 is built from 16 residues. Deletions cut 7 bases from V and 5 bases from J, with 24 bases between. CDR3 protein: CASTFLEWPGRDEQYF. For the CDR3, the DNA is TGTGCCAGCACCTTCCTCGAGTGGCCAGGGCGAGACGAGCAGTACTTC.

J is TRBJ2-2 and V is TRBV4-1, with D unresolved. Trimming stripped 4 bases from V and 5 bases from J, with 5 bases between. Germline V lookup: CDR1 MGHRA, CDR2 YSYEKL. The CDR3 covers 12 residues. The chain's CDR3 is CASSPGTGELFF. The CDR3 coding sequence is TGCGCCAGCAGCCCCGGAACCGGGGAGCTGTTTTTT.

This chain joins TRBV19 and TRBJ1-1; 9 nucleotides align to TRBD1. This CDR3 region has 13 residues. V trimming: 3 bases; J trimming: 11 bases; junction bases outside the gene matches: 7. Germline V gene data show CDR1 as LNHDA and CDR2 as SQIVND (reference sequence). CDR3 in amino acids: CASSMGTGFGAFF. The CDR3, as DNA: TGTGCCAGTAGTATGGGGACAGGGTTCGGCGCTTTCTTT.

This rearrangement joins TRBV9 to TRBJ1-2; tentatively, D is TRBD1 (5 bases). Trimming pared 4 bases from V and 4 bases from J, leaving 17 bases between. The CDR3 is made up of 15 amino acids. The V gene's germline CDR1 is SGDLS and CDR2 YYNGEE. DNA for the CDR3: TGTGCCAGCAGCCCAGACGGGGGTTTTAGCTATGGCTACACCTTC. This translates into CASSPDGGFSYGYTF.